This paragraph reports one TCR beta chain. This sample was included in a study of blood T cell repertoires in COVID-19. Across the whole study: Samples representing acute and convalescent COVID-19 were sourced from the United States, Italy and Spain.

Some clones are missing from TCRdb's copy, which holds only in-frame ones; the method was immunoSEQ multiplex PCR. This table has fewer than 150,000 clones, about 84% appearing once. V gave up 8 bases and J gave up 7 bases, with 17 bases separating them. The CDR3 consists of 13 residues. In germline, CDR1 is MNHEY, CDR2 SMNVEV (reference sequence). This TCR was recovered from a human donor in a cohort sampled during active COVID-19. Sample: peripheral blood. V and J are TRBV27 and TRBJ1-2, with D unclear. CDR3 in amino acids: CASGRVGFGGYTF. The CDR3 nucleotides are TGTGCCAGCGGGAGGGTTGGATTTGGTGGCTACACCTTC.